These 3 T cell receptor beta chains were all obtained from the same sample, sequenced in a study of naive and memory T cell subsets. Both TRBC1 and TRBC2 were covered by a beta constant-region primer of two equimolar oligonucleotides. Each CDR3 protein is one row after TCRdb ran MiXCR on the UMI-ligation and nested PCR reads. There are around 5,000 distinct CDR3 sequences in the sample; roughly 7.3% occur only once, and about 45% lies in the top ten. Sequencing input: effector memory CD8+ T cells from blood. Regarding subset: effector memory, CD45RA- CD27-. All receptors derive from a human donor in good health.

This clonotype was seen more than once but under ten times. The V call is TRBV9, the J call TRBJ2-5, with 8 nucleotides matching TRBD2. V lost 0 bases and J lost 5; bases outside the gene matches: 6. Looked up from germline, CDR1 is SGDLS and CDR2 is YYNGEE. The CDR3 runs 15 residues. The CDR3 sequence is CASSVGTGGHETQYF. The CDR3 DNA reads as TGTGCCAGCAGCGTAGGAACGGGGGGGCACGAGACCCAGTACTTC.

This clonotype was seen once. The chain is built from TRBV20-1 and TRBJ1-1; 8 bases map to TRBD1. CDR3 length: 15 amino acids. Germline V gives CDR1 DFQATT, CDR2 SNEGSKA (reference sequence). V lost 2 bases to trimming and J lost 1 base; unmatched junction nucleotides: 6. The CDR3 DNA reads TGCAGTGCTAGAACGGACCAGGGGGCGAACACTGAAGCTTTCTTT. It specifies CSARTDQGANTEAFF.

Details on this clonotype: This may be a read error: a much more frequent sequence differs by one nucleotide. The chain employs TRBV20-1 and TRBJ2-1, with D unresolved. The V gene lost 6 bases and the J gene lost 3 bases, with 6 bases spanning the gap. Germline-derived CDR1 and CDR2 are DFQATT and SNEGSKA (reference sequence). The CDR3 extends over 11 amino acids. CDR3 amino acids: CSARRYNEQFF. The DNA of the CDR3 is TGCAGTGCACGACGCTACAATGAGCAGTTCTTC.